These 27 T cell receptor beta chains share one sample of origin, sequenced in a study of blood T cell repertoires in COVID-19. Using immunoSEQ multiplex PCR, the repertoire was profiled, and TCRdb retains in-frame clones only, with some absent. This sample has hundreds of thousands of clones, with approximately 85% found just once. Sequencing used peripheral blood. These receptors were collected from a human donor in a cohort sampled during active COVID-19.

The CDR3 DNA reads as TGTGCCAGCAGTTACTCCTACCGGGACAGGTCCTACGAGCAGTACTTC. It translates to CASSYSYRDRSYEQYF. The chain has TRBV6-6 and TRBJ2-7; 8 nucleotides line up with TRBD1. Losses at the gene ends were 0 bases for V and 1 base for J; bases not matched to a gene: 5. The germline V gene has CDR1 MNHNY and CDR2 SVGAGI (reference sequence). The CDR3 sequence is 16 residues long.

This clone was counted between two and nine times. The V call is TRBV21-1, the J call TRBJ2-1; the DNA was not compared with TRBD1, the D call given in the table. TRBV21-1 constitutes a pseudogene. The CDR3 runs 16 residues. This chain's CDR3 is CASSEEQGSSYNEQFF. CDR3 coding DNA: TGTGCCAGCAGCGAGGAACAGGGCAGCTCCTACAATGAGCAGTTCTTC.

The gene calls are TRBV7-8 and TRBJ2-1; the match to TRBD2 covers 8 bases. V lost 3 bases and J lost 4; bases outside the gene matches: 11. Germline V gene sequence: CDR1 SGHVS, CDR2 FQNEAQ. This CDR3 has 17 residues. CDR3 amino acids: CASSLIPGTRAYNEQFF. The CDR3 nucleotides read TGTGCCAGCAGCTTGATCCCCGGGACTAGGGCTTACAATGAGCAGTTCTTC. The full variable domain, its missing parts supplied by reference TRBV7-8 and TRBJ2-1, is GAGVSQSPRYKVAKRGQDVALRCDPISGHVSLFWYQQALGQGPEFLTYFQNEAQLDKSGLPSDRFFAERPEGSVSTLKIQRTQQEDSAVYLCASSLIPGTRAYNEQFFGPGTRLTVL.

The chain has TRBV29-1 and TRBJ2-7; D is ambiguous. The CDR3 loop spans 12 amino acids. Germline CDR1 reads SQVTM; CDR2 reads ANQGSEA. V lost 4 bases and J 4 bases, leaving 11 bases between the germline ends. The CDR3 nucleotides are TGCAGCGTTGCTACAGATCGGTACGAGCAGTACTTC. It encodes CSVATDRYEQYF.

The chain joins TRBV23-1 to TRBJ2-1; tentative D call: TRBD2 (7 bases). TRBV23-1 is reported as an ORF; its role is uncertain. The CDR3 has 16 amino acids. Trimming shortened V by 7 bases and J by 9 bases, and 25 bases separated the two germline ends. This CDR3 reads CASNIRPGGGAREQFF. CDR3 DNA: TGCGCCAGCAATATACGTCCAGGAGGGGGGGCGCGTGAGCAGTTCTTC.

The CDR3 DNA follows: TGTGCCAGTAGTCGACAGTTAGGGCAGCCCCAGCATTTT. This gives the protein CASSRQLGQPQHF. The chain uses TRBV19 and TRBJ1-5; a weak D match, TRBD1 (5 bases). The CDR3 extends over 13 amino acids. Germline lookup yields CDR1 LNHDA and CDR2 SQIVND (reference sequence). V lost 5 bases and J 7 bases, leaving 12 bases between the germline ends.

The chain joins TRBV24-1 to TRBJ2-2; tentative D call: TRBD1 (6 bases). The CDR3 covers 16 residues. CDR1 is KGHDR and CDR2 is SFDVKD in the germline V gene. V lost 4 bases and J lost 4, with 15 bases in between. The CDR3 nucleotides are TGTGCCACCAGTGACCCGGTGGGGGCGGGCACCGGGGAGCTGTTTTTT. Translating gives CATSDPVGAGTGELFF.

V usage is TRBV6-1 and J usage is TRBJ1-3; D is unclear. Trimming stripped 1 base from V and 0 bases from J, with 7 bases between. Germline CDR1 is MNHNS and CDR2 is SASEGT. The CDR3 has 15 amino acids. The CDR3 DNA sequence: TGTGCCAGCAGTGAAGAAGCCAACTCTGGAAACACCATATATTTT. It specifies CASSEEANSGNTIYF.

This clone appeared a single time. This sequence joins TRBV5-1 and TRBJ1-5, with D hard to call. Germline V gene sequence: CDR1 SGHRS, CDR2 YFSETQ. V was clipped by 0 bases and J by 4 bases, with 11 bases between them. This CDR3 is built from 15 residues. The CDR3 bases are TGCGCCAGCAGCTTGGACCCAGAAGTAAATCAGCCCCAGCATTTT. Translating it yields CASSLDPEVNQPQHF. The full variable domain, in which reference TRBV5-1 and TRBJ1-5 provide the parts outside the CDR3, is KAGVTQTPRYLIKTRGQQVTLSCSPISGHRSVSWYQQTPGQGLQFLFEYFSETQRNKGNFPGRFSGRQFSNSRSEMNVSTLELGDSALYLCASSLDPEVNQPQHFGDGTRLSIL.

With regard to this clone: At the DNA level, this CDR3 is encoded by other sequences in the same sample as well. The genes are TRBV7-3 and TRBJ2-6, with D possibly being TRBD1 (6 bases). V was pared by 2 bases and J by 2 bases, with 7 bases between. The CDR3 has 15 residues. Germline CDR1 reads SGHTA; CDR2 reads FQGTGA. CDR3 nucleotide sequence: TGTGCCAGCAGCTTACAGGGGACTGGGGCCAACGTCCTGACTTTC. Translating gives CASSLQGTGANVLTF.

The chain combines TRBV10-2 with TRBJ2-3, with a possible D match to TRBD1 (7 bases). CDR1 WSHSY and CDR2 SAAADI come from the germline V gene. V shed 5 bases and J shed 4 bases, with 22 bases lying between them. This CDR3 is built from 17 residues. CDR3 bases: TGCGCCAGCAGTCCCCGACGAGCCCTCAGGGGGGCAGATACGCAGTATTTT. This sequence encodes CASSPRRALRGADTQYF.

This chain joins TRBV12-5 and TRBJ2-3; possible D gene TRBD2, 5 bases. The germline V gene has CDR1 LGHNT and CDR2 FRNRAP. V was trimmed by 9 bases and J by 8 bases, leaving 12 bases between them. The CDR3 runs 11 residues. DNA for the CDR3: TGTGCTAGCCAAATAACTAGTACGCAGTATTTT. Its translation is CASQITSTQYF.

V gene TRBV12-5 combines with J gene TRBJ1-5, with D possibly being TRBD1 (5 bases). Germline lookup yields CDR1 LGHNT and CDR2 FRNRAP. This CDR3 has 14 amino acids. Trimming removed 3 bases from V and 2 bases from J, with 8 bases in between. The CDR3, as DNA: TGTGCTAGTGGTTTAGGAGGGGGCAATCAGCCCCAGCATTTT. Protein: CASGLGGGNQPQHF.

The chain combines TRBV30 with TRBJ2-7; 9 positions match TRBD1. Germline V gene data show CDR1 as GTSNPN and CDR2 as SVGIG (reference sequence). The V segment lost 6 bases and the J segment 3 bases; nucleotides outside the gene matches: 3. CDR3 length equals 12 residues. The CDR3: CACRDRVYEQYF. CDR3 nucleotides: TGTGCCTGCCGGGACAGGGTCTACGAGCAGTACTTC.

The chain joins TRBV7-6 to TRBJ2-2, with 13 positions matching TRBD2. Germline assignment: CDR1 SGHVS and CDR2 FNYEAQ. The CDR3 is 16 amino acids. The V segment lost 5 bases and the J segment 7 bases; nucleotides outside the gene matches: 7. The CDR3 loop reads CASSPTSGGVYGELFF. DNA for the CDR3: TGTGCCAGCAGCCCAACTAGCGGGGGGGTCTACGGGGAGCTGTTTTTT.

The V and J genes are TRBV19 and TRBJ2-1, with TRBD2 matching over 7 bases. Germline V gene sequence: CDR1 LNHDA, CDR2 SQIVND (reference sequence). CDR3 length equals 15 residues. V was clipped by 3 bases and J by 5 bases; unmatched bases: 7. For the CDR3, the DNA is TGTGCCAGTAGTATGAAGCGGGGTACCCACAATGAGCAGTTCTTC. Its protein product is CASSMKRGTHNEQFF.

J is TRBJ1-1 and V is TRBV4-1; unclear D gene. The CDR3 loop spans 14 amino acids. Trimming shortened V by 1 base and J by 0 bases, and 6 bases separated the two germline ends. Per the germline V gene, CDR1 is MGHRA and CDR2 is YSYEKL. The CDR3 reads CASSQGLMNTEAFF. The DNA of the CDR3 is TGCGCCAGCAGCCAAGGGCTGATGAACACTGAAGCTTTCTTT.

This chain joins TRBV11-2 and TRBJ2-3; the match to TRBD1 covers 10 bases. The CDR3 sequence is 16 residues long. The germline V gene encodes CDR1 SGHAT and CDR2 FQNNGV. V lost 4 bases and J lost 3; bases outside the gene matches: 7. The CDR3 DNA reads as TGTGCCAGCAGCTCTGGACAGGGGGTTTTAACAGATACGCAGTATTTT. This codes for CASSSGQGVLTDTQYF.

The chain recombines TRBV27 with TRBJ2-7; possible D gene TRBD2, 6 bases. Trimming took off 6 bases at V and 3 bases at J, with 15 bases between the two ends. CDR3 size: 14 residues. Germline CDR1 is MNHEY and CDR2 is SMNVEV (reference sequence). DNA of the CDR3: TGTGCCAGCAGGGAGGGTGAAGGTGGCTACGAGCAGTACTTC. Translating it yields CASREGEGGYEQYF.

The rearrangement joins TRBV5-1 to TRBJ1-1; TRBD1 matches at 7 bases. J was trimmed by 4 bases and V by 4 bases; bases with no gene match: 13. Germline loops: CDR1 SGHRS, CDR2 YFSETQ. The CDR3 consists of 16 residues. In DNA form, the CDR3 reads TGCGCCAGCAGCACATCACGGCCCAACAGGGGCACTGAAGCTTTCTTT. Translation: CASSTSRPNRGTEAFF.

This sequence joins TRBV19 and TRBJ2-7; no reliable D call. The CDR3 spans 15 residues. The V end lost 2 bases, the J end lost 1 base, and 12 bases lay between the germline ends. Germline V gives CDR1 LNHDA, CDR2 SQIVND (reference sequence). CDR3 loop: CASSITPSISYEQYF. For the CDR3, the DNA is TGTGCCAGTAGTATAACCCCGAGCATTTCCTACGAGCAGTACTTC.

This rearrangement joins TRBV12-3 or TRBV12-4 to TRBJ2-3; D uncertain. V dropped 5 bases and J dropped 4 bases, with 4 bases sitting between them. CDR3 length equals 11 residues. CDR3 sequence (DNA): TGTGCCAGCAGTCAGGCAGATACGCAGTATTTT. Its protein is CASSQADTQYF.

In its sample, this clone was seen many times. CDR3 sequence reads: CASAQQQGATYEQYF. The CDR3 nucleotides read TGTGCCAGCGCCCAACAACAGGGGGCAACCTACGAGCAGTACTTC. The V gene is TRBV6-5, the J gene TRBJ2-7; the match to TRBD1 covers 9 bases. The germline gives CDR1 MNHEY, CDR2 SVGAGI. V was pared by 8 bases and J by 2 bases, with 10 bases of the junction left unmatched. The CDR3 runs 15 residues.

The rearrangement joins TRBV6-2 or TRBV6-3 to TRBJ1-3; D gene unclear. The CDR3 extends over 15 amino acids. The germline V gene has CDR1 MNHEY and CDR2 SVGEGT. Trimming took off 3 bases at V and 2 bases at J, with 11 bases between the two ends. In nucleotides, the CDR3 is TGTGCCAGCAGTTATCGCGTAGGAGCTGGAAACACCATATATTTT. Translated, it gives CASSYRVGAGNTIYF.

The chain recombines TRBV5-1 with TRBJ2-3; 8 nucleotides align to TRBD1. CDR1 and CDR2 from the germline V gene are SGHRS and YFSETQ. CDR3 length: 14 amino acids. The J segment lost 4 bases and the V segment lost 4 bases, leaving 5 bases of the junction unmatched. The DNA for the CDR3 is TGCGCCAGCAGCCCCGGGACAGGTTCAGATACGCAGTATTTT. It translates to CASSPGTGSDTQYF.

The rearrangement links TRBV27 to TRBJ1-5; D might be TRBD1 (6 bases). The germline V gene has CDR1 MNHEY and CDR2 SMNVEV (reference sequence). This CDR3 comprises 16 residues. Trimming shortened V by 10 bases and J by 0 bases, and 19 bases separated the two germline ends. CDR3 nucleotides: TGTGCCATCATTCCAGGCCAGGGGTATAGCAATCAGCCCCAGCATTTT. Translation gives CAIIPGQGYSNQPQHF.

This chain connects TRBV25-1 to TRBJ2-7; D is possibly TRBD2 (5 bases). Between the trimmed V and J ends, which lost 8 bases and 2 bases, there was a span of 19 bases. The CDR3 contains 15 residues. Germline CDR1 reads MGHDK; CDR2 reads SYGVNS. In nucleotides, the CDR3 is TGTGCCAGCGGAATCTCCCATGACGGGACCTACGAGCAGTACTTC. Its protein product is CASGISHDGTYEQYF.